This T cell receptor (beta chain) was sequenced for a study of cytomegalovirus exposure and HLA in healthy donors. The PCR used 60 Vbeta and 13 Jbeta primers. Produced via immunoSEQ multiplex PCR; TCRdb's table is partial and in-frame only. The sample consists of over 140,000 clones, approximately 84% of them appearing once. From germline, CDR1 is MNHEY and CDR2 SMNVEV (reference sequence). The length of the CDR3 is 14 residues. Trimming at V came to 5 bases and at J to 7 bases, leaving 3 bases not matched to a gene. The receptor was derived from a man aged 30 to 45 in good health and CMV-seropositive. The sequenced sample consisted of PBMCs. This chain links TRBV27 with TRBJ2-1; 12 positions match TRBD2. DNA for the CDR3: TGTGCCAGCAGTCTAGCGGGAGGGCCAAATGAGCAGTTCTTC. Translating it yields CASSLAGGPNEQFF.